This T cell receptor (beta chain) was documented in a study of human T cells and chemical hapten exposure. Study details: The sensitizing agent was 2% DPC, placed on approximately 2 cm by approximately 2 cm of upper inner arm skin. Cases of alopecia areata, totalis or universalis occurred in a predominantly female patient group.

Study-wide results and caveats: Controls formed significantly fewer large CDR3 similarity clusters than expanded TCRs did.

With respect to this clonotype: Its matching antigen is unknown.

Original methodology: Sample TCR totals centred on a median of around 95,000, ranging about 23,224 to 700,000. TCRdb reprocessed the RACE reads with MiXCR, giving one entry per CDR3 protein. The V and J calls reflect TCRdb's pipeline rather than the authors' work. The sample lists about 350,000 distinct CDR3 sequences; more than 5% were seen once. Stated time point: patch test 2, 6 weeks after DPC sensitization. The treatment denotes: therapeutic diphenylcyclopropenone sensitization with weekly scalp DPC. The germline V and J ends were trimmed by 5 bases and 4 bases, with 21 bases remaining between them. The CDR3 extends over 17 amino acids. The germline CDR1 and CDR2 sequences are SGHVS and FQNEAQ.

The V and J genes are TRBV7-8 and TRBJ1-5, with D possibly TRBD1 on 5 matching bases. The receptor's source is a woman aged 18-29 years with alopecia areata. Some clones in this sample may be carry-over from other donors' samples. The sequenced sample was whole blood, obtained in connection with sensitization to the hapten diphenylcyclopropenone (DPC). The CDR3 sequence: CASSNKGAGLNNQPQHF. The CDR3 bases are TGTGCCAGCAGCAATAAAGGGGCGGGACTGAATAATCAGCCCCAGCATTTT.